A single sample gave rise to the 30 T cell receptor beta chains below, sequenced in a study of blood T cell repertoires in COVID-19 (TCRdb year 2020). The library was generated by the immunoSEQ multiplex PCR assay. TCRdb took this table from immuneACCESS and kept in-frame rearrangements with V and J called. Such tables lack part of the clones; where checked against another copy, unresolved V genes explain under half of the gap, and the rest is unexplained. Present in this sample are about 51,000 clones, about 88% of which were seen just once. The ten biggest clones cover over 1% of the sample. Sequencing was performed on peripheral blood. The receptors shown here come from a man in his 60s with acute or convalescent COVID-19.

The chain carries TRBV27 and TRBJ2-4; 10 bases map to TRBD1. V lost 5 bases, J lost 5 bases, and 12 bases stayed unmatched. The germline CDR1 and CDR2 sequences are MNHEY and SMNVEV (reference sequence). The CDR3 is made up of 17 amino acids. The CDR3 protein is CASSRARDRGPENIQYF. The CDR3 coding sequence is TGTGCCAGCAGTCGCGCCCGGGACAGGGGACCGGAAAACATTCAGTACTTC.

The J gene is TRBJ1-2, the V gene TRBV19, with D possibly TRBD1 on 5 matching bases. The germline gives CDR1 LNHDA, CDR2 SQIVND (reference sequence). With 5 bases removed from V and 6 bases from J, the gap between germline ends came to 19 bases. The length of the CDR3 is 15 residues. The CDR3 DNA follows: TGTGCCAGTAGTGCCCAGGGTTGGAGCACAGATGGCTACACCTTC. Its translation is CASSAQGWSTDGYTF.

The rearrangement uses TRBV6-6 and TRBJ2-3; 9 bases align to TRBD2. Germline lookup yields CDR1 MNHNY and CDR2 SVGAGI (reference sequence). Unmatched junction bases numbered 11, after V lost 5 bases and J lost 2 bases. The length of the CDR3 is 17 residues. CDR3 region: CASSPPPAGGYTDTQYF. The CDR3 DNA is TGTGCCAGCAGTCCTCCCCCGGCGGGAGGGTACACAGATACGCAGTATTTT.

The chain combines TRBV5-4 with TRBJ1-1, with no clear D. V lost 3 bases and J 0 bases, leaving 15 bases between the germline ends. The germline CDR1 and CDR2 sequences are SGHNT and YYREEE (reference sequence). The CDR3 is made up of 16 amino acids. CDR3 bases: TGTGCCAGCAGCTCCCTGGATGGAGGGATGAACACTGAAGCTTTCTTT. It translates to CASSSLDGGMNTEAFF.

CDR3 region: CASSPKYGNTEAFF. CDR3 in DNA: TGTGCCAGCAGCCCCAAATATGGCAACACTGAAGCTTTCTTT. The chain couples TRBV12-1 to TRBJ1-1; the table's D call of TRBD1 was not tested on the DNA. TRBV12-1 is shown as a pseudogene. This CDR3 contains 14 residues.

The rearrangement uses TRBV28 and TRBJ2-5, with 7 bases fitting TRBD1. This CDR3 is 15 amino acids long. Germline V gene data show CDR1 as MDHEN and CDR2 as SYDVKM. J was trimmed by 3 bases and V by 3 bases; bases with no gene match: 7. CDR3 amino acids: CASSFPDRVEETQYF. The CDR3 DNA reads TGTGCCAGCAGTTTTCCTGACAGGGTCGAAGAGACCCAGTACTTC.

V and J are TRBV4-1 and TRBJ2-1, with 13 nucleotides matching TRBD2. The V segment lost 1 base and the J segment 5 bases; nucleotides outside the gene matches: 11. Germline V gene sequence: CDR1 MGHRA, CDR2 YSYEKL. The CDR3 is 19 residues long. As DNA, the CDR3 is TGCGCCAGCAGCCAAGTAATGGGTGGGGGACTAGCGGGGAACAATGAGCAGTTCTTC. This encodes CASSQVMGGGLAGNNEQFF.

J is TRBJ2-6 and V is TRBV5-6, with 11 bases fitting TRBD1. After removal of 4 bases from V and 4 bases from J, the junction contained 10 bases not matched to a gene. The length of the CDR3 is 18 residues. Per the germline V gene, CDR1 is SGHDT and CDR2 is YYEEEE. The CDR3 region has the DNA TGTGCCAGCAGCCTGCTCGGACAGGGGGCGCGCGGGGCCAACGTCCTGACTTTC. Protein product: CASSLLGQGARGANVLTF.

A single count supports this clone. The chain couples TRBV5-1 to TRBJ2-5; a weak D match, TRBD1 (7 bases). The CDR3 has 15 amino acids. Germline assignment: CDR1 SGHRS and CDR2 YFSETQ. With 4 bases removed from V and 3 bases from J, the gap between germline ends came to 16 bases. CDR3 region: CASSLTGQREETQYF. The CDR3 DNA follows: TGCGCCAGCAGCCTAACGGGACAGCGGGAAGAGACCCAGTACTTC. The variable domain in full, with the rest retrieved from reference TRBV5-1 and TRBJ2-5, is KAGVTQTPRYLIKTRGQQVTLSCSPISGHRSVSWYQQTPGQGLQFLFEYFSETQRNKGNFPGRFSGRQFSNSRSEMNVSTLELGDSALYLCASSLTGQREETQYFGPGTRLLVL.

The V call is TRBV12-3 or TRBV12-4, the J call TRBJ1-1; D gene ambiguous. The CDR3 is made up of 12 amino acids. Trimming shortened V by 6 bases and J by 7 bases, and 12 bases separated the two germline ends. In nucleotides, the CDR3 is TGTGCCAGCAGCTCAGCAAGGAGTGAAGCTTTCTTT. Amino acid sequence: CASSSARSEAFF.

V and J are TRBV5-8 and TRBJ1-6; the D is unclear. Trimming stripped 4 bases from V and 7 bases from J, with 6 bases between. This CDR3 region has 12 residues. From germline, CDR1 is SGHTS and CDR2 YDEGEE. This CDR3 reads CASSLTNSPLHF. CDR3 DNA sequence: TGTGCCAGCAGCCTTACAAATTCACCCCTCCACTTT.

The chain carries TRBV11-3 and TRBJ1-5; tentatively, D is TRBD1 (5 bases). Trimming removed 6 bases at V and 1 base at J, with 7 bases between. The CDR3 totals 13 residues. Germline CDR1 reads SGHNT; CDR2 reads YENEEA. The DNA of the CDR3 is TGTGCCAGCAGTCCAGGGAGCAATCAGCCCCAGCATTTT. It encodes CASSPGSNQPQHF.

The chain is built from TRBV2 and TRBJ2-1, with D possibly being TRBD2 (6 bases). The germline gives CDR1 SNHLY, CDR2 FYNNEI. V lost 3 bases, J lost 2 bases, and 14 bases lay in between. The CDR3 spans 16 residues. CDR3 region: CASSEAGTGAYNEQFF. The CDR3 nucleotides read TGTGCCAGCAGTGAGGCTGGGACTGGGGCCTACAATGAGCAGTTCTTC.

In its sample, this clone was seen once. Within the sample, other DNA sequences also encode this same CDR3. The gene calls are TRBV5-6 and TRBJ2-5, with 9 bases matching TRBD2. The CDR3 totals 15 residues. V was pared by 0 bases and J by 5 bases, with 5 bases of the junction left unmatched. Germline V gene sequence: CDR1 SGHDT, CDR2 YYEEEE. CDR3 region: CASSLGRGGTETQYF. In DNA, the CDR3 is TGTGCCAGCAGCTTGGGGCGGGGGGGTACGGAGACCCAGTACTTC.

This chain joins TRBV7-2 and TRBJ1-3; 8 nucleotides line up with TRBD1. CDR1 is SGHTA and CDR2 is FQGNSA in the germline V gene. The CDR3 is 17 amino acids. The V gene end was trimmed by 2 bases and the J gene end by 2 bases; junction bases not matched to a gene: 8. In DNA form, the CDR3 reads TGTGCCAGCAGCTTACTAGCAGGGGGCATGACTGGAAACACCATATATTTT. Translating gives CASSLLAGGMTGNTIYF.

V and J are TRBV18 and TRBJ2-1; 7 bases align to TRBD1. The germline V gene encodes CDR1 KGHSH and CDR2 LQKENI. This CDR3 is 15 amino acids long. The V and J ends lost 3 bases and 5 bases, in that order; junction bases with no gene match: 7. The CDR3: CASSPSGRGNNEQFF. DNA of the CDR3: TGTGCCAGCTCACCCTCGGGCAGGGGGAACAATGAGCAGTTCTTC.

V usage is TRBV28 and J usage is TRBJ1-1, with D possibly being TRBD1 (6 bases). Trimming took 2 bases from V and 1 from J, leaving 14 bases between them. The CDR3 runs to 16 residues. Germline-derived CDR1 and CDR2 are MDHEN and SYDVKM. CDR3 in amino acids: CASSLGGTPRNTEAFF. CDR3 in DNA: TGTGCCAGCAGTTTAGGGGGCACCCCTCGGAACACTGAAGCTTTCTTT.

V usage is TRBV7-2 and J usage is TRBJ2-7, with TRBD2 matching over 7 bases. Per the germline V gene, CDR1 is SGHTA and CDR2 is FQGNSA. V lost 1 base and J lost 6; bases outside the gene matches: 12. The CDR3 is made up of 16 amino acids. CDR3 residues: CASSLGGWEGRTEQYF. CDR3 coding DNA: TGTGCCAGCAGCTTAGGTGGGTGGGAGGGCAGGACCGAGCAGTACTTC.

The V gene is TRBV3-1 (or the pseudogene TRBV3-2), the J gene TRBJ1-3, with unresolved D. Trimming removed 1 base at V and 0 bases at J, with 4 bases between. Germline V gene sequence: CDR1 LGHDT, CDR2 YNNKEL (reference sequence). There are 14 residues in the CDR3. The CDR3 reads CASSQGSSGNTIYF. In DNA, the CDR3 is TGTGCCAGCAGCCAAGGCAGCTCTGGAAACACCATATATTTT.

The rearrangement joins TRBV18 to TRBJ2-2; 8 positions match TRBD1. The junction had 5 bases not matched to a gene; V was cut back by 1 base and J by 1 base. The CDR3 totals 17 residues. Germline V gene sequence: CDR1 KGHSH, CDR2 LQKENI. The DNA for the CDR3 is TGTGCCAGCTCACCACGCGGCAGGGGGCTGAACACCGGGGAGCTGTTTTTT. This codes for CASSPRGRGLNTGELFF.

The chain joins TRBV6-1 to TRBJ2-5; D might be TRBD1 (6 bases). Per germline, CDR1 MNHNS and CDR2 SASEGT. The CDR3 is 15 amino acids. Trimming took off 3 bases at V and 6 bases at J, with 17 bases between the two ends. The CDR3: CASSDGNFRGKTQYF. The CDR3 bases are TGTGCCAGCAGTGATGGGAACTTCAGGGGAAAGACCCAGTACTTC.

The chain carries TRBV5-4 and TRBJ2-5; 7 bases line up with TRBD1. CDR1 SGHNT and CDR2 YYREEE come from the germline V gene (reference sequence). The CDR3 runs to 15 residues. V lost 4 bases to trimming and J lost 5 bases; unmatched junction nucleotides: 11. CDR3 in DNA: TGTGCCAGCAGCGCCGCCCGTGACAGGGCGGAGACCCAGTACTTC. Translated, it gives CASSAARDRAETQYF.

The chain couples TRBV9 to TRBJ1-4; D perhaps matches TRBD1 (5 bases). Germline assignment: CDR1 SGDLS and CDR2 YYNGEE. V shed 3 bases and J shed 9 bases, with 9 bases lying between them. This CDR3 has 12 amino acids. The CDR3, as DNA: TGTGCCAGCAGCGGGGAGGGGAAAAAACTGTTTTTT. This encodes CASSGEGKKLFF.

The chain couples TRBV5-1 to TRBJ2-5, with 7 bases matching TRBD2. The V and J ends lost 0 bases and 9 bases, in that order; junction bases with no gene match: 8. There are 14 residues in the CDR3. Germline assignment: CDR1 SGHRS and CDR2 YFSETQ. The CDR3 is CASSLEAGRAPQYF. In nucleotides, the CDR3 is TGCGCCAGCAGCTTGGAAGCGGGGCGGGCGCCCCAGTACTTC.

The chain combines TRBV9 with TRBJ2-1; a possible D gene is TRBD1 (5 bases). Germline values: CDR1 SGDLS, CDR2 YYNGEE. CDR3 length equals 18 residues. Trimming took off 4 bases at V and 9 bases at J, with 29 bases between the two ends. CDR3 DNA: TGTGCCAGCAGCCTAACTGCTGGTACGGTGTTTGGGGCCGGTGAGCAGTTCTTC. It yields the protein CASSLTAGTVFGAGEQFF. Full variable domain (remainder filled in from reference TRBV9 and TRBJ2-1): DSGVTQTPKHLITATGQRVTLRCSPRSGDLSVYWYQQSLDQGLQFLIQYYNGEERAKGNILERFSAQQFPDLHSELNLSSLELGDSALYFCASSLTAGTVFGAGEQFFGPGTRLTVL.

Within the sample, this clone is medium-sized. The J gene is TRBJ1-5, the V gene TRBV28, with D possibly matching TRBD1 (5 bases). V was pared by 8 bases and J by 1 base, with 15 bases between. CDR1 and CDR2 (germline): MDHEN, SYDVKM. The CDR3 is 15 amino acids. The CDR3 here is CASSYGRGSNQPQHF. In nucleotides, the CDR3 is TGTGCCAGCTCGTACGGAAGGGGAAGCAATCAGCCCCAGCATTTT.

The rearrangement joins TRBV3-1 (or the pseudogene TRBV3-2) to TRBJ2-5; a possible D gene is TRBD1 (5 bases). The germline gives CDR1 LGHDT, CDR2 YNNKEL (reference sequence). V lost 2 bases to trimming and J lost 0 bases, with 10 bases between them. The CDR3 covers 15 residues. The DNA for the CDR3 is TGTGCCAGCAGCCAAAAAACAGGATACCAAGAGACCCAGTACTTC. It translates to CASSQKTGYQETQYF.

DNA of the CDR3: TGTGCCAGCACCCCGGACAGGGGGCACGAGCAGTACTTC. Translation: CASTPDRGHEQYF. The chain joins TRBV2 to TRBJ2-7; TRBD1 agrees at 11 bases. The V and J ends lost 7 bases and 5 bases, in that order; junction bases with no gene match: 4. CDR1 is SNHLY and CDR2 is FYNNEI in the germline V gene. This CDR3 is built from 13 residues. Full variable domain (remainder filled in from reference TRBV2 and TRBJ2-7): EPEVTQTPSHQVTQMGQEVILRCVPISNHLYFYWYRQILGQKVEFLVSFYNNEISEKSEIFDDQFSVERPDGSNFTLKIRSTKLEDSAMYFCASTPDRGHEQYFGPGTRLTVT.

The chain links TRBV5-1 to TRBJ2-2; tentative D call: TRBD2 (6 bases). The CDR3 is 16 residues long. The V and J ends lost 4 bases and 0 bases respectively, with 13 bases between them. Germline loops: CDR1 SGHRS, CDR2 YFSETQ. CDR3 sequence: CASSPSVAANTGELFF. The CDR3 DNA follows: TGCGCCAGCAGCCCCTCGGTAGCGGCGAACACCGGGGAGCTGTTTTTT. Looking up the rest from reference TRBV5-1 and TRBJ2-2 gives the full variable domain: KAGVTQTPRYLIKTRGQQVTLSCSPISGHRSVSWYQQTPGQGLQFLFEYFSETQRNKGNFPGRFSGRQFSNSRSEMNVSTLELGDSALYLCASSPSVAANTGELFFGEGSRLTVL.

This clone was recorded once. CDR3 in amino acids: CAQGGGATTYNEQFF. The CDR3 DNA is TGTGCCCAAGGGGGCGGGGCTACCACCTACAATGAGCAGTTCTTC. The J gene is TRBJ2-1, the V gene TRBV2; D might be TRBD1 (7 bases). V was cut by 11 bases and J by 2 bases, with 19 bases left in between. CDR3 length: 15 amino acids. The germline V gene encodes CDR1 SNHLY and CDR2 FYNNEI.